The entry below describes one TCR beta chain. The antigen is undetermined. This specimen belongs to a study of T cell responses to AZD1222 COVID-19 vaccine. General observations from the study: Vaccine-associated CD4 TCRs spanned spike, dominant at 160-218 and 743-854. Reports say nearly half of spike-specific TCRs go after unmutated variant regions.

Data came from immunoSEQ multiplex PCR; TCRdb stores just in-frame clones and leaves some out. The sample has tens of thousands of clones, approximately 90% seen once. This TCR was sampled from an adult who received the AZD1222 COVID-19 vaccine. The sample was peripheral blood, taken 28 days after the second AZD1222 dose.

The CDR3 DNA reads TGTGCCAGCAGTGACTCTGACAGGGCCCATGAGCAGTTCTTC. This sequence encodes CASSDSDRAHEQFF. The rearrangement joins TRBV6-4 to TRBJ2-1, with 7 bases lining up with TRBD1. The CDR3 is made up of 14 amino acids. V lost 0 bases and J lost 8; bases outside the gene matches: 4. Germline loops: CDR1 MRHNA, CDR2 SNTAGT.